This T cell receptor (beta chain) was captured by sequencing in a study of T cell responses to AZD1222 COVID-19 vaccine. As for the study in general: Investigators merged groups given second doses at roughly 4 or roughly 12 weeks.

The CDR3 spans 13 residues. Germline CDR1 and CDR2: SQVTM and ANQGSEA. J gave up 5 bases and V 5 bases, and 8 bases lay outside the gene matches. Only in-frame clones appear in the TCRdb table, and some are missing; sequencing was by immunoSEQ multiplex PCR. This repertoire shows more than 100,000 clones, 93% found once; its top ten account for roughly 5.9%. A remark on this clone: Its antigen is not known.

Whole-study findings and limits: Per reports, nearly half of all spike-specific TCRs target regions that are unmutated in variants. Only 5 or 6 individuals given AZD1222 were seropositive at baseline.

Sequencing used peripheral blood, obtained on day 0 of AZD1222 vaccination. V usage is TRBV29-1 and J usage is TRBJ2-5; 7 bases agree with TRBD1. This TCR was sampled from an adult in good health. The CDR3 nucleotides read TGCAGCGTTACCCAGGGGGTCCAGGAGACCCAGTACTTC. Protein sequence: CSVTQGVQETQYF.